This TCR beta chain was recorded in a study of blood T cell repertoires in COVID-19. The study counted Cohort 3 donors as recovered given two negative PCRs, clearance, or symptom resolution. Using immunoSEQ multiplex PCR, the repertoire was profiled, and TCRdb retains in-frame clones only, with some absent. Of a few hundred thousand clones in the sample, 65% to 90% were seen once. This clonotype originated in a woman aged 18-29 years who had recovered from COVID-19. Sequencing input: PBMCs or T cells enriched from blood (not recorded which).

In DNA, the CDR3 is TGTGCCAGCAGCCTACCGGGACTAGCGATCCATGAGCAGTTCTTC. It codes for CASSLPGLAIHEQFF. The V gene is TRBV28, the J gene TRBJ2-1, with 10 bases identical to TRBD2. The CDR3 totals 15 residues. V trimming: 6 bases; J trimming: 8 bases; junction bases outside the gene matches: 10. Germline CDR1 reads MDHEN; CDR2 reads SYDVKM.